This is a list of T cell receptor beta chains from one sample in a study of follicular helper T cells after annual influenza vaccination. Only in-frame clones appear in the TCRdb table, and some are missing; sequencing was by immunoSEQ multiplex PCR. This sample yields about 5,000 clones, of which roughly 85% are seen a single time; around 1.1% belongs to the top ten. Sequenced here: CXCR5+ CD38- circulating T follicular helper cells from blood, sampled on the day of influenza vaccination. Receptors were obtained from an adult who received the influenza vaccine. Both conserved end residues are part of each CDR3. D genes are given only for firm matches. Clone size is not always given. Where it is, it says once, few, many or a class for expanded clones.

v_gene,j_gene,abundance,d_gene,CDR3nt,CDR3aa
TRBV7-3,TRBJ2-1,few,TRBD2,TGTGCCAGCAGCCCAACCGGGGGGAATGAGCAGTTCTTC,CASSPTGGNEQFF
TRBV7-9,TRBJ2-1,NA,NA,TGTGCCAGCAGCTTAGGTAGCCGCAATGAGCAGTTCTTC,CASSLGSRNEQFF
TRBV18,TRBJ1-1,NA,TRBD1,TGTGCCAGCTCAGGGACGGACAGGGACAAAGCTTTCTTT,CASSGTDRDKAFF
TRBV9,TRBJ2-1,NA,NA,TGTGCCAGCAGCGTAGCCTCCGCCAATGAGCAGTTCTTC,CASSVASANEQFF
TRBV19,TRBJ2-1,NA,NA,TGTGCCAGTAGTATCTCCCTGTCGGACAGCTCCTACAATGAGCAGTTCTTC,CASSISLSDSSYNEQFF
TRBV6-5,TRBJ1-2,NA,NA,TGTGCCAGCGTGGGTCCCCCTTTTAACTATGGCTACACCTTC,CASVGPPFNYGYTF
TRBV5-1,TRBJ2-7,few,NA,TGCGCCAGCAGCTTGGCGGCTCGAGCCTACGAGCAGTACTTC,CASSLAARAYEQYF
TRBV19,TRBJ2-2,few,NA,TGTGCCAGTAGTATCGGGGTTGTCGCCGGGGAGCTGTTTTTT,CASSIGVVAGELFF
TRBV14,TRBJ1-4,NA,NA,TGTGCCAGCAGCCAAGCCCTCAGGGACGAAAAACTGTTTTTT,CASSQALRDEKLFF
TRBV28,TRBJ2-1,NA,TRBD1,TGTGCCAGCAGTTTAGGGAACAGGGGCAATGAGCAGTTCTTC,CASSLGNRGNEQFF
TRBV13,TRBJ2-1,once,TRBD1,TGTGCCAGCAGCCGACCCACGGGACAGGAGGGAAATGAGCAGTTCTTC,CASSRPTGQEGNEQFF
TRBV7-9,TRBJ1-4,NA,TRBD1,TGTGCCAGCAGCACAGGGGGGAGAAATGAAAAACTGTTTTTT,CASSTGGRNEKLFF
TRBV7-3,TRBJ2-1,NA,NA,TGTGCCAGCAGCCCAAATGCCCGGGGGAGCTCCTACAATGAGCAGTTCTTC,CASSPNARGSSYNEQFF
TRBV5-8,TRBJ1-1,once,NA,TGTGCCAGCAGCCCCGAGGGTTCGAACACTGAAGCTTTCTTT,CASSPEGSNTEAFF
TRBV18,TRBJ2-7,NA,TRBD1,TGTGCCAGCTCAGCTAACAGGGGCAAGTTCTACGAGCAGTACTTC,CASSANRGKFYEQYF
TRBV29-1,TRBJ2-3,NA,NA,TGCAGCGTTGCAGGGCACACGGGAGATACGCAGTATTTT,CSVAGHTGDTQYF
TRBV5-4,TRBJ2-3,NA,NA,TGTGCCAGCAGCTTCCCCGGGACAGATACGCAGTATTTT,CASSFPGTDTQYF
TRBV7-6,TRBJ1-2,NA,NA,TGTGCCAGCAGCTTAGAACCCTCTAACTATGGCTACACCTTC,CASSLEPSNYGYTF
TRBV6-1,TRBJ2-5,NA,NA,TGTGCCAGCAGGGGGGACGCCTTCCAAGAGACCCAGTACTTC,CASRGDAFQETQYF
TRBV7-2,TRBJ1-6,NA,NA,TGTGCCAGCATGGGGAATGGTAATTCACCCCTCCACTTT,CASMGNGNSPLHF
TRBV11-2,TRBJ2-1,NA,TRBD2,TGTGCCAGCAGCTTAGCCCTCGGGCTAGCGGGGGGCTTGGGGGAGCAGTTCTTC,CASSLALGLAGGLGEQFF
TRBV7-2,TRBJ1-5,NA,NA,TGTGCCAGCAGCGTCGGGACACATAGCAATCAGCCCCAGCATTTT,CASSVGTHSNQPQHF
TRBV5-4,TRBJ2-2,NA,NA,TGTGCCAGCAGCTCTGGTGGGGTTAGCACCGGGGAGCTGTTTTTT,CASSSGGVSTGELFF
TRBV7-2,TRBJ1-3,NA,NA,TGTGCCAGCAGCTCAACGACAACTGGAAACACCATATATTTT,CASSSTTTGNTIYF
TRBV19,TRBJ1-5,NA,NA,TGTGCCAGTAGTATGGAGTGGACAGTTACTCAGCCCCAGCATTTT,CASSMEWTVTQPQHF
TRBV11-2,TRBJ2-3,NA,TRBD2,TGTGCCAGCAGAAAAGAGGGAGGGCCTGTTATGGATACGCAGTATTTT,CASRKEGGPVMDTQYF
TRBV18,TRBJ1-1,NA,TRBD1,TGTGCCAGCTCCATCGCGAAGGGGGCCAACACTGAAGCTTTCTTT,CASSIAKGANTEAFF
TRBV7-2,TRBJ2-3,NA,TRBD1,TGTGCCAGCAGCTTCGGACAGGGCACAGATACGCAGTATTTT,CASSFGQGTDTQYF
TRBV5-1,TRBJ2-7,NA,TRBD2,TGCGCCAGCAGCTTCGATACAGCGGGAATGCTCGAGCAGTACTTC,CASSFDTAGMLEQYF
TRBV28,TRBJ1-1,NA,NA,TGTGCCAGCAGTGGTTCCGGGACCGGGAACACTGAAGCTTTCTTT,CASSGSGTGNTEAFF
TRBV30,TRBJ1-2,NA,TRBD1,TGTGCCCGAACGTCCGGGACAGGGGCTTACTATGGCTACACCTTC,CARTSGTGAYYGYTF
TRBV7-9,TRBJ2-7,few,TRBD2,TGTGCCAGCAGCCATGGACAATATCGACTAGCGGCCTACGAGCAGTACTTC,CASSHGQYRLAAYEQYF
TRBV2,TRBJ1-4,NA,NA,TGTGCCAGCAGTGTCGAGGGCCGGGGCTATGAAAAACTGTTTTTT,CASSVEGRGYEKLFF
TRBV7-2,TRBJ2-2,NA,NA,TGTGCCAGCAGCTTAGGGGGACTGAACACCGGGGAGCTGTTTTTT,CASSLGGLNTGELFF
TRBV11-2,TRBJ2-1,NA,NA,TGTGCCAGCAGCGCAGGCTACAGCAATGAGCAGTTCTTC,CASSAGYSNEQFF
TRBV23-1,TRBJ2-2,NA,NA,TGCGCCAGCAGTCAACCCCCTCAGGTCGGAACCGGGGAGCTGTTTTTT,CASSQPPQVGTGELFF
TRBV5-1,TRBJ1-5,NA,NA,TGCGCCAGCAGCTTCGAGGGGGATCAGCCCCAGCATTTT,CASSFEGDQPQHF
TRBV10-1,TRBJ2-1,once,NA,TGCGCCAGCAGAGGGGACCATCCGAAGCAGTTCTTC,CASRGDHPKQFF
TRBV30,TRBJ2-5,NA,NA,TGTGCCTGGAAGGAGGTTATTATAGAGACCCAGTACTTC,CAWKEVIIETQYF
TRBV5-1,TRBJ2-3,once,TRBD2,TGCGCCAGCATGGTGGGAGGGCCAACAGATACGCAGTATTTT,CASMVGGPTDTQYF
TRBV9,TRBJ1-5,few,TRBD1,TGTGCCAGCAGCGTAGGACAGGGAATCAATCAGCCCCAGCATTTT,CASSVGQGINQPQHF